Listed below are T cell receptor beta chains from one sample, sequenced in a study of technical replicates of blood from several donors. Libraries were prepared by immunoSEQ multiplex PCR; TCRdb keeps only in-frame clonotypes and omits some of them. The sample lists 95,000 or so clones; roughly 95% were seen once. Input material: T cells isolated from PBMCs. These receptors were obtained from a human donor in good health. Each CDR3 is given with its conserved first and last residue. Fields, in order: J gene, clone size, V gene, D gene, CDR3 protein, CDR3 DNA. D genes are given only for firm matches. Size values are once, few and many counts, or a class for expanded clones, and some rows have none.

TRBJ1-1	NA	TRBV2	NA	CASSKMPGRENTEAFF	TGTGCCAGCAGTAAAATGCCCGGACGGGAGAACACTGAAGCTTTCTTT
TRBJ1-1	NA	TRBV15	TRBD1	CATSRDKGASTEAFF	TGTGCCACCAGCAGAGATAAGGGGGCGAGCACTGAAGCTTTCTTT
TRBJ2-1	NA	TRBV9	NA	CASSVADSSSSYNEQFF	TGTGCCAGCAGCGTAGCTGACTCCTCGAGCTCCTACAATGAGCAGTTCTTC
TRBJ2-1	NA	TRBV6-5	NA	CASSTTGFNEQFF	TGTGCCAGCAGTACCACAGGGTTTAATGAGCAGTTCTTC
TRBJ1-5	NA	TRBV2	TRBD1	CASSEGIFGQGANQPQHF	TGTGCCAGCAGTGAAGGTATTTTCGGACAGGGGGCAAATCAGCCCCAGCATTTT
TRBJ2-1	NA	TRBV29-1	TRBD2	CSVVSGGRVDEQFF	TGCAGCGTTGTGTCGGGCGGGAGAGTCGATGAGCAGTTCTTC
TRBJ2-7	NA	TRBV4-1	TRBD2	CASSQVAGGITVQYF	TGCGCCAGCAGCCAAGTGGCGGGAGGGATTACGGTGCAGTACTTC
TRBJ2-2	NA	TRBV9	TRBD2	CASSGTSGKHGELFF	TGTGCCAGCAGCGGGACTAGCGGGAAACACGGGGAGCTGTTTTTT
TRBJ2-1	NA	TRBV4-2	NA	CASSQVGLNNEQFF	TGTGCCAGCAGCCAAGTGGGACTTAACAATGAGCAGTTCTTC
TRBJ1-5	NA	TRBV28	NA	CASSPINQPQHF	TGTGCCAGCAGTCCAATCAATCAGCCCCAGCATTTT
TRBJ2-5	NA	TRBV2	NA	CASSDGKRIPQETQYF	TGTGCCAGCAGTGACGGCAAGCGGATACCTCAAGAGACCCAGTACTTC
TRBJ2-1	NA	TRBV20-1	NA	CSAPQGNEQFF	TGCAGTGCCCCACAGGGAAATGAGCAGTTCTTC
TRBJ2-5	NA	TRBV7-2	TRBD2	CASSLFAGAPETQYF	TGTGCCAGCAGCTTATTTGCGGGAGCGCCGGAGACCCAGTACTTC
TRBJ2-7	once	TRBV4-1	TRBD2	CASSPSTSMPYEQYF	TGCGCCAGCAGCCCCTCGACTAGCATGCCCTACGAGCAGTACTTC
TRBJ1-4	NA	TRBV19	TRBD1	CASIGTGREKLFF	TGTGCCAGTATTGGGACAGGGAGGGAAAAACTGTTTTTT
TRBJ2-7	NA	TRBV5-4	TRBD1	CASSFPGTAYEQYF	TGTGCCAGCAGCTTTCCCGGGACAGCCTACGAGCAGTACTTC
TRBJ2-5	NA	TRBV11-2	NA	CASSPRGAGTRGETQYF	TGTGCCAGCAGCCCGAGAGGGGCCGGGACAAGGGGTGAGACCCAGTACTTC
TRBJ2-1	once	TRBV6-4	TRBD2	CASSDPAREGGVQFF	TGTGCCAGCAGTGACCCAGCGCGGGAGGGGGGGGTGCAGTTCTTC
TRBJ2-1	NA	TRBV11-3	TRBD2	CASSTSGNTRNEQFF	TGTGCCAGCAGTACTAGCGGGAACACCAGAAATGAGCAGTTCTTC
TRBJ1-1	NA	TRBV11-2	NA	CASSLDINTEAFF	TGTGCCAGCAGCTTAGATATTAACACTGAAGCTTTCTTT
TRBJ2-3	NA	TRBV15	TRBD1	CATSGDRSPDTQYF	TGTGCCACCAGCGGGGACAGGTCCCCAGATACGCAGTATTTT
TRBJ2-1	NA	TRBV5-8	NA	CASSLGLSPYNEQFF	TGTGCCAGCAGCTTGGGCCTCAGTCCTTACAATGAGCAGTTCTTC
TRBJ2-7	once	TRBV11-2	NA	CASSTDSAGAYEQYF	TGTGCCAGCAGCACGGACAGTGCAGGAGCCTACGAGCAGTACTTC
TRBJ1-1	NA	TRBV11-3	TRBD1	CASSQRGTGFGAFF	TGTGCCAGCAGCCAAAGAGGGACAGGGTTTGGGGCTTTCTTT
TRBJ1-3	NA	TRBV5-8	TRBD1	CASNSIRRDRGNTIYF	TGTGCCAGCAACTCCATTCGGAGGGACAGGGGAAACACCATATATTTT
TRBJ2-3	NA	TRBV7-3	TRBD2	CASSPHGSVAGIGDTQYF	TGTGCCAGCAGCCCCCATGGTTCGGTAGCGGGAATTGGAGATACGCAGTATTTT
TRBJ2-7	NA	TRBV9	NA	CASSVSPDTSYEQYF	TGTGCCAGCAGCGTATCGCCGGACACCTCCTACGAGCAGTACTTC
TRBJ2-3	NA	TRBV11-2	NA	CASSLLSTTDTQYF	TGTGCCAGCAGCCTATTGTCCACGACAGATACGCAGTATTTT
TRBJ1-4	NA	TRBV27	TRBD1	CASSLTGGRLFF	TGTGCCAGCAGCTTAACAGGGGGTAGACTGTTTTTT
TRBJ2-3	NA	TRBV30	TRBD1	CAWSRPGTGTDTQYF	TGTGCCTGGAGTCGTCCCGGGACAGGTACAGATACGCAGTATTTT
TRBJ2-7	NA	TRBV19	TRBD2	CASSIASRELIDEQYF	TGTGCCAGTAGTATAGCGTCGCGGGAGTTGATCGACGAGCAGTACTTC
TRBJ2-3	NA	TRBV10-2	TRBD2	CASSVTSAYTDTQYF	TGCGCCAGCAGCGTGACTAGCGCGTACACAGATACGCAGTATTTT
TRBJ2-5	NA	TRBV5-1	NA	CASSLILVETQYF	TGCGCCAGCAGCTTAATTCTAGTGGAGACCCAGTACTTC
TRBJ1-5	NA	TRBV11-3	TRBD1	CASSLGQGSNQPQHF	TGTGCCAGCAGCTTAGGACAGGGCAGCAATCAGCCCCAGCATTTT
TRBJ2-2	NA	TRBV7-6	NA	CASSSYNTGELFF	TGTGCCAGCAGCTCCTATAACACCGGGGAGCTGTTTTTT
TRBJ2-1	NA	TRBV29-1	TRBD2	CSVQTSGRYNEQFF	TGCAGCGTTCAGACTAGCGGGAGATACAATGAGCAGTTCTTC
TRBJ2-3	NA	TRBV25-1	NA	CASSEITSSEADTQYF	TGTGCCAGCAGTGAAATCACTTCTTCAGAGGCAGATACGCAGTATTTT
TRBJ2-7	NA	TRBV28	NA	CASSLVGGSYEQYF	TGTGCCAGCAGTTTGGTCGGGGGATCCTACGAGCAGTACTTC
TRBJ2-7	NA	TRBV6-5	TRBD1	CASSSFDRDYEQYF	TGTGCCAGCAGTTCCTTCGACAGGGACTACGAGCAGTACTTC
TRBJ1-3	once	TRBV5-6	NA	CASSLRTVRNTIYF	TGTGCCAGCAGCTTGCGGACAGTAAGAAACACCATATATTTT
TRBJ1-3	NA	TRBV4-3	TRBD1	CASSPGTGRGNTIYF	TGCGCCAGCAGCCCAGGGACAGGGAGAGGAAACACCATATATTTT
TRBJ2-3	once	TRBV2	TRBD2	CASVDFGTRLTDTQYF	TGTGCCAGTGTCGACTTCGGGACTAGACTCACAGATACGCAGTATTTT
TRBJ1-2	NA	TRBV29-1	NA	CSVEQMEGYTF	TGCAGCGTTGAACAGATGGAGGGCTACACCTTC
TRBJ1-4	NA	TRBV4-1	NA	CASSQEGQGLVKLFF	TGCGCCAGCAGCCAAGAGGGGCAGGGTTTAGTAAAACTGTTTTTT
TRBJ2-1	NA	TRBV29-1	TRBD1	CSVEDRADEQFF	TGCAGCGTTGAGGACAGGGCGGATGAGCAGTTCTTC
TRBJ1-6	NA	TRBV27	NA	CASSLARFDSPLHF	TGTGCCAGCAGTTTAGCCAGGTTTGATTCACCCCTCCACTTT
TRBJ2-3	NA	TRBV5-1	NA	CASSPESRQSDTQYF	TGCGCCAGCAGCCCGGAATCCAGACAGTCAGATACGCAGTATTTT
TRBJ1-1	once	TRBV9	TRBD1	CASSAKTGVPEAFF	TGTGCCAGCAGCGCAAAAACAGGGGTTCCAGAAGCTTTCTTT
TRBJ2-5	NA	TRBV27	NA	CASSLNARGEGTQYF	TGTGCCAGCAGTTTAAACGCAAGGGGGGAGGGGACCCAGTACTTC
TRBJ2-1	NA	TRBV10-3	NA	CAISESYSYNEQFF	TGTGCCATCAGTGAGTCTTACTCCTACAATGAGCAGTTCTTC
TRBJ1-4	NA	TRBV6-6	TRBD1	CASTQGALGEKLFF	TGTGCCAGCACCCAGGGGGCCTTGGGTGAAAAACTGTTTTTT
TRBJ2-1	NA	TRBV19	NA	CASSILRGSTEQFF	TGTGCCAGTAGTATACTTCGGGGTAGCACTGAGCAGTTCTTC
TRBJ1-5	NA	TRBV30	NA	CAWSPNNQPQHF	TGTGCCTGGAGTCCTAACAATCAGCCCCAGCATTTT